This TCR beta chain was identified during a study of spatial heterogeneity in lung cancer. Broader study findings: Higher tumor mutation counts went along with higher counts of expanded intratumoral alpha and beta TCRs.

Indicated time point: sample taken at primary tumor resection. CDR1 is MDHEN, CDR2 SYDVKM, per germline. CDR3 length equals 16 residues. Trimming left V 6 bases short and J 4 bases short, with 21 bases between. This clonotype was seen repeatedly, ten times or more. Its cognate antigen is unknown. TCRdb reanalysed the 5' RACE reads using MiXCR and keeps one entry per CDR3 protein. Of 100,000 to 110,000 distinct CDR3 sequences in the sample, approximately 4.4% are singletons; the top ten hold 21%. This chain connects TRBV28 to TRBJ2-5; D gene uncertain. This clonotype was sampled from a male donor with early-stage non-small cell lung cancer. The sample here was lung tumor tissue, taken at surgery. CDR3: CASRDYSRNLGETQYF. CDR3 coding DNA: TGTGCCAGCAGGGATTATAGCCGTAACCTAGGAGAGACCCAGTACTTC.